These 27 T cell receptor beta chains were sequenced from one sample in a study of blood T cell repertoires in COVID-19. The table came from immunoSEQ multiplex PCR; TCRdb's copy has only in-frame clones and leaves some out. The data hold under 300,000 clones, with roughly 90% observed a single time. The sample comprised PBMCs or T cells enriched from blood (not recorded which). The origin of the receptors is a woman between 50 and 59 years old who had recovered from COVID-19.

The chain uses TRBV4-2 and TRBJ2-7; 9 bases align to TRBD2. There are 14 residues in the CDR3. Per the germline V gene, CDR1 is LGHNA and CDR2 is YNFKEQ. V gave up 5 bases and J gave up 3 bases; unmatched junction bases: 5. This chain's CDR3 is CASSRSLAGYEQYF. In DNA form, the CDR3 reads TGTGCCAGCAGCAGGTCACTAGCGGGCTACGAGCAGTACTTC.

The chain couples TRBV19 to TRBJ2-3; D is ambiguous. CDR3 size: 14 residues. V shed 1 base and J shed 4 bases, with 9 bases lying between them. The germline V gene encodes CDR1 LNHDA and CDR2 SQIVND (reference sequence). CDR3 DNA sequence: TGTGCCAGTAGTATAGCATCATACTCAGATACGCAGTATTTT. Its translation is CASSIASYSDTQYF. The full variable domain, rest sourced from reference TRBV19 and TRBJ2-3, is DGGITQSPKYLFRKEGQNVTLSCEQNLNHDAMYWYRQDPGQGLRLIYYSQIVNDFQKGDIAEGYSVSREKKESFPLTVTSAQKNPTAFYLCASSIASYSDTQYFGPGTRLTVL.

The chain couples TRBV29-1 to TRBJ2-7, with D possibly matching TRBD1 (7 bases). The CDR3 totals 12 residues. Trimming took 5 bases from V and 7 from J, leaving 15 bases between them. Germline values: CDR1 SQVTM, CDR2 ANQGSEA. As DNA, the CDR3 is TGCAGCGTTAGCTCACAGGGGAGGGAGCAGTACTTC. This codes for CSVSSQGREQYF.

The rearrangement links TRBV7-3 to TRBJ2-5; maybe TRBD1 (5 bases). V was shortened by 4 bases and J by 3 bases, with 15 bases between the two germline ends. The germline gives CDR1 SGHTA, CDR2 FQGTGA. CDR3 length: 15 amino acids. The CDR3 here is CASSSTGYGEETQYF. The CDR3 DNA follows: TGTGCCAGCAGCTCCACAGGCTATGGTGAAGAGACCCAGTACTTC.

The rearrangement uses TRBV7-2 and TRBJ1-3; weak D call: TRBD1 (5 bases). Germline values: CDR1 SGHTA, CDR2 FQGNSA. This CDR3 comprises 14 residues. The ends were cut back, 0 bases at V and 4 bases at J, with 7 bases in the middle. CDR3 region: CASSLARAGNTIYF. The CDR3 coding sequence is TGTGCCAGCAGCTTAGCCAGGGCCGGAAACACCATATATTTT.

The rearrangement joins TRBV11-3 to TRBJ2-1; 10 positions agree with TRBD1. The J segment lost 5 bases and the V segment lost 4 bases, leaving 5 bases of the junction unmatched. Germline lookup yields CDR1 SGHNT and CDR2 YENEEA. This CDR3 is 15 amino acids long. The CDR3 spells CASSSTGGPNNEQFF. The CDR3 DNA follows: TGTGCCAGCAGCTCGACAGGGGGCCCTAACAATGAGCAGTTCTTC. Filled out from reference TRBV11-3 and TRBJ2-1, the complete variable domain reads EAGVVQSPRYKIIEKKQPVAFWCNPISGHNTLYWYLQNLGQGPELLIRYENEEAVDDSQLPKDRFSAERLKGVDSTLKIQPAELGDSAVYLCASSSTGGPNNEQFFGPGTRLTVL.

The chain joins TRBV29-1 to TRBJ2-3; tentative D call: TRBD2 (6 bases). The CDR3 consists of 13 residues. Germline CDR1 reads SQVTM; CDR2 reads ANQGSEA. Trimming pared 8 bases from V and 4 bases from J, leaving 16 bases between. In nucleotides, the CDR3 is TGCAGCCCCAGACTAGTCAGTTCAGATACGCAGTATTTT. Translated: CSPRLVSSDTQYF.

This clone was seen only a few times. The CDR3 region is CSVERDRGVEAFF. The DNA for the CDR3 is TGCAGCGTTGAACGGGACAGGGGCGTTGAAGCTTTCTTT. The V and J genes are TRBV29-1 and TRBJ1-1; TRBD1 matches at 10 bases. The V and J ends lost 2 bases and 7 bases, in that order; junction bases with no gene match: 4. The germline V gene encodes CDR1 SQVTM and CDR2 ANQGSEA. CDR3 length: 13 amino acids.

The chain joins TRBV30 to TRBJ1-3; D is uncertain. CDR1 and CDR2 (germline): GTSNPN, SVGIG (reference sequence). Trimming pared 7 bases from V and 0 bases from J, leaving 13 bases between. This CDR3 is 14 amino acids long. The CDR3 nucleotides read TGTGCCTTCCGAGAACTAGTCTCTGGAAACACCATATATTTT. Residues: CAFRELVSGNTIYF.

J is TRBJ2-1 and V is TRBV5-1; TRBD1 aligns across 8 bases. Germline trimming cut 4 bases from V and 0 bases from J; bases unmatched to any gene: 3. The CDR3 length is 15 residues. Germline-derived CDR1 and CDR2 are SGHRS and YFSETQ. CDR3 nucleotide sequence: TGCGCCAGCAGCGCAACAGGGGGCTCCTACAATGAGCAGTTCTTC. Protein product: CASSATGGSYNEQFF.

The chain employs TRBV7-2 and TRBJ2-1; tentative D call: TRBD2 (6 bases). Germline V gene data show CDR1 as SGHTA and CDR2 as FQGNSA. The CDR3 is made up of 15 amino acids. Between the trimmed V and J ends, which lost 3 bases and 0 bases, there was a span of 9 bases. The DNA for the CDR3 is TGTGCCAGCAGCTTTCGGGGGAACTCCTACAATGAGCAGTTCTTC. Its protein product is CASSFRGNSYNEQFF.

This clone has a single count. The chain uses TRBV19 and TRBJ1-1, with no clear D. Trimming stripped 1 base from V and 2 bases from J, with 8 bases between. The V gene's germline CDR1 is LNHDA and CDR2 SQIVND (reference sequence). The CDR3 runs to 14 residues. Written as DNA, the CDR3 is TGTGCCAGTAGTATAGGCGGTGATAACACTGAAGCTTTCTTT. Residues: CASSIGGDNTEAFF.

The chain recombines TRBV30 with TRBJ1-5; 8 bases line up with TRBD1. The germline CDR1 and CDR2 sequences are GTSNPN and SVGIG (reference sequence). Trimming took 3 bases from V and 2 from J; bases not matched to a gene: 18. The length of the CDR3 is 19 residues. CDR3 in amino acids: CAWSQQGGRQSSGNQPQHF. CDR3 in DNA: TGTGCCTGGAGCCAACAGGGGGGACGACAGTCTAGCGGCAATCAGCCCCAGCATTTT.

The chain combines TRBV28 with TRBJ1-5; unclear D gene. V lost 6 bases and J lost 0, with 15 bases in between. The CDR3 runs to 16 residues. The germline CDR1 and CDR2 sequences are MDHEN and SYDVKM. Here the CDR3 reads CASSLPFRYSNQPQHF. The CDR3 nucleotides are TGTGCCAGCAGCCTCCCGTTTAGATATAGCAATCAGCCCCAGCATTTT.

The V gene is TRBV18, the J gene TRBJ2-3; 7 positions agree with TRBD1. The CDR3 length is 16 residues. V shed 4 bases and J 2 bases; nucleotides not matched to a gene: 9. The germline V gene has CDR1 KGHSH and CDR2 LQKENI. In DNA form, the CDR3 reads TGTGCCAGCTCACGGGGAACGGGACAGAACACAGATACGCAGTATTTT. Amino acids: CASSRGTGQNTDTQYF.

This clone was found once. This rearrangement joins TRBV7-2 to TRBJ2-7, with a tentative D call TRBD1 (6 bases). Per germline, CDR1 SGHTA and CDR2 FQGNSA. The CDR3 loop spans 16 amino acids. With 5 bases removed from V and 2 bases from J, the gap between germline ends came to 19 bases. CDR3 loop: CASSLGSAGVPYEQYF. CDR3 sequence (DNA): TGTGCCAGCAGCCTAGGGTCGGCAGGGGTCCCCTACGAGCAGTACTTC.

The chain couples TRBV6-5 to TRBJ2-3, with a weak D call TRBD2 (6 bases). V lost 2 bases and J 5 bases, leaving 8 bases between the germline ends. The CDR3 is 13 residues long. Per the germline V gene, CDR1 is MNHEY and CDR2 is SVGAGI. The CDR3 nucleotides are TGTGCCAGCAGTTACGACGGGAGAGATACGCAGTATTTT. Translated: CASSYDGRDTQYF.

The gene calls are TRBV7-9 and TRBJ2-3; 15 bases line up with TRBD2. The CDR3 spans 16 residues. In germline, CDR1 is SEHNR, CDR2 FQNEAQ (reference sequence). V shed 6 bases and J 3 bases; nucleotides not matched to a gene: 4. In DNA, the CDR3 is TGTGCCAGCAGTCGAGGGACTAGCGGGAGGACAGATACGCAGTATTTT. It encodes CASSRGTSGRTDTQYF.

The chain uses TRBV4-2 and TRBJ2-3; D remains unclear. There are 13 residues in the CDR3. The V end was cut by 0 bases, the J end by 3 bases, with 4 bases between. Germline V lookup: CDR1 LGHNA, CDR2 YNFKEQ. The CDR3: CASSQDPTDTQYF. CDR3 nucleotide sequence: TGTGCCAGCAGCCAAGATCCAACAGATACGCAGTATTTT.

The chain links TRBV5-1 to TRBJ2-7, with 10 nucleotides matching TRBD1. Trimming cost V 4 bases and J 7 bases; bases outside gene matches: 8. Germline loops: CDR1 SGHRS, CDR2 YFSETQ. The CDR3 contains 14 residues. The CDR3 bases are TGCGCCAGCAGCCGGGAGGGACAGGGGTATGAGCAGTACTTC. Protein: CASSREGQGYEQYF.

The chain uses TRBV27 and TRBJ1-6, with D hard to call. This CDR3 contains 13 residues. CDR1 MNHEY and CDR2 SMNVEV come from the germline V gene (reference sequence). V lost 7 bases, J lost 5 bases, and 9 bases lay in between. Here the CDR3 DNA reads TGTGCCAGCAAGGGAGAAAATAATTCACCCCTCCACTTT. The encoded protein is CASKGENNSPLHF.

CDR3 DNA: TGTGCCAGCAGCGCAGGGACAGGGGGGAGTTCACCCCTCCACTTT. It encodes CASSAGTGGSSPLHF. V gene TRBV9 combines with J gene TRBJ1-6; TRBD1 aligns across 11 bases. Unmatched junction bases numbered 5, after V lost 3 bases and J lost 9 bases. This CDR3 comprises 15 residues. The germline gives CDR1 SGDLS, CDR2 YYNGEE.

The J gene is TRBJ1-5, the V gene TRBV28; the D is unclear. Trimming removed 7 bases at V and 4 bases at J, with 8 bases between. There are 12 residues in the CDR3. CDR1 MDHEN and CDR2 SYDVKM come from the germline V gene. The CDR3 sequence: CASTEANQPQHF. DNA of the CDR3: TGTGCCAGCACCGAGGCGAATCAGCCCCAGCATTTT. Using reference TRBV28 and TRBJ1-5 for the parts outside the CDR3, the full variable domain is DVKVTQSSRYLVKRTGEKVFLECVQDMDHENMFWYRQDPGLGLRLIYFSYDVKMKEKGDIPEGYSVSREKKERFSLILESASTNQTSMYLCASTEANQPQHFGDGTRLSIL.

The chain uses TRBV6-5 and TRBJ2-7; possibly TRBD1 for D (5 bases). CDR3 length equals 14 residues. CDR1 and CDR2 (germline): MNHEY, SVGAGI. V was cut by 6 bases and J by 2 bases, with 14 bases left in between. The CDR3 bases are TGTGCCAGCAGAGACACTGGGGCCCCCTACGAGCAGTACTTC. This encodes CASRDTGAPYEQYF.

This clone was recorded only once. The chain recombines TRBV6-5 with TRBJ1-3; unclear D gene. Germline loops: CDR1 MNHEY, CDR2 SVGAGI. CDR3 length: 14 residues. Trimming stripped 6 bases from V and 0 bases from J, with 9 bases between. As DNA, the CDR3 is TGTGCCAGCAGACCCGGAGCCTCTGGAAACACCATATATTTT. Translating gives CASRPGASGNTIYF.

The V call is TRBV28, the J call TRBJ2-7; weak D call: TRBD1 (5 bases). The CDR3 loop spans 14 amino acids. V dropped 2 bases and J dropped 5 bases, with 13 bases sitting between them. Germline V gene data show CDR1 as MDHEN and CDR2 as SYDVKM. The CDR3 loop is CASSLASRVDEQYF. For the CDR3, the DNA is TGTGCCAGCAGTTTAGCATCCAGGGTCGACGAGCAGTACTTC.

This clone was observed a single time. The J gene is TRBJ1-2, the V gene TRBV19, with a possible D match to TRBD1 (5 bases). V shed 6 bases and J shed 2 bases, with 10 bases lying between them. The CDR3 covers 13 residues. In germline, CDR1 is LNHDA, CDR2 SQIVND (reference sequence). The CDR3 protein is CASSPTENYGYTF. The CDR3 DNA reads TGTGCCAGTAGCCCGACAGAGAACTATGGCTACACCTTC.